The rows below give T cell receptor beta chains drawn from one sample of a study of regulatory T cells in long-lasting Graves disease. MiXCR was run by TCRdb on the multiplex PCR reads, yielding one entry per CDR3 protein. The profile shows under 450,000 distinct CDR3 sequences, 15% to 20% of them singletons. The sample was also reused in another study, on T cells in Graves' hyperthyroidism and ophthalmopathy.

The starting material was peripheral blood mononuclear cells (PBMCs), obtained at new diagnosis, from a patient treated with antithyroid drugs. Receptors were obtained from a woman aged 18 to 35 with Graves disease. CDR3s include the opening cysteine and the closing phenylalanine or tryptophan. The D gene is left open where the match is weak. For some rows the clone size is stated as once, few or many, or as a class when expanded; others skip it.

d_gene,abundance,j_gene,v_gene,CDR3aa,CDR3nt
TRBD1,many,TRBJ1-1,TRBV3-1,CASSRDRGTEAFF,TGTGCCAGCAGCCGCGACAGGGGCACTGAAGCTTTCTTT
-,few,TRBJ1-3,TRBV9,CASSVSRGGGNTIYF,TGTGCCAGCAGCGTATCCAGGGGAGGTGGAAACACCATATATTTT
-,few,TRBJ1-2,TRBV20-1,CSASGIRQNGYTF,TGCAGTGCTAGTGGGATCCGACAGAATGGCTACACCTTC
-,-,TRBJ2-5,TRBV19,CASSEGVQETQYF,TGTGCCAGTAGTGAGGGGGTTCAAGAGACCCAGTACTTC
-,many,TRBJ2-3,TRBV2,CARNRVGTDTQYF,TGTGCCAGAAACAGGGTAGGCACAGATACGCAGTATTTT
-,many,TRBJ2-7,TRBV5-1,CASSRDMSYEQYF,TGCGCCAGCAGCCGCGACATGTCCTACGAGCAGTACTTC
TRBD2,many,TRBJ2-5,TRBV7-9,CASSLVRTSGGQETQYF,TGTGCCAGCAGCTTAGTACGGACTAGCGGGGGCCAAGAGACCCAGTACTTC
TRBD1,-,TRBJ2-1,TRBV7-9,CASSLVPGQEYNEQFF,TGTGCCAGCAGCTTAGTGCCGGGACAGGAGTACAATGAGCAGTTCTTC
-,-,TRBJ2-3,TRBV20-1,CSASRQENTDTQYF,TGCAGTGCTAGTCGGCAGGAGAACACAGATACGCAGTATTTT
-,many,TRBJ2-7,TRBV2,CASSLGEQYF,TGTGCCAGCAGTCTGGGCGAGCAGTACTTC